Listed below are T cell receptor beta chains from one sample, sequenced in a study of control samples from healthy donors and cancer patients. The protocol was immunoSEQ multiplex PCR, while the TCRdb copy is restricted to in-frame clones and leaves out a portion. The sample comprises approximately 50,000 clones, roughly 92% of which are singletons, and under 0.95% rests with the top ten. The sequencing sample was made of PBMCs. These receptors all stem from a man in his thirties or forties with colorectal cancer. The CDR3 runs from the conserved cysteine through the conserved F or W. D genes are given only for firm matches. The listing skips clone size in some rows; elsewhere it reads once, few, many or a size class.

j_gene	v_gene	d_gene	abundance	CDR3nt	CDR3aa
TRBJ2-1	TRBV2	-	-	TGTGCCAGCGGCGGGACACTTTACAATGAGCAGTTCTTC	CASGGTLYNEQFF
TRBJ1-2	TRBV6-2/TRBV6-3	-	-	TGTGCCAGCAGTTACCAACAGGGAAAGGTAGATGGCTACACCTTC	CASSYQQGKVDGYTF
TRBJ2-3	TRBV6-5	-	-	TGTGCCAGCAGTTACGCGGGACCCCCAGATACGCAGTATTTT	CASSYAGPPDTQYF
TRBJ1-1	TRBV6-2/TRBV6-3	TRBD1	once	TGTGCCAGCAGCCCGAGGGTTGGGACAGGACGGAACACTGAAGCTTTCTTT	CASSPRVGTGRNTEAFF
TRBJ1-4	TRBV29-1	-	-	TGCAGCGTTGAAGATCTCGGGGGTGCAACTAATGAAAAACTGTTTTTT	CSVEDLGGATNEKLFF
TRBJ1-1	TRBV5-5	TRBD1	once	TGTGCCAGCAGCCCCTGGACAGGGAGCACTGAAGCTTTCTTT	CASSPWTGSTEAFF
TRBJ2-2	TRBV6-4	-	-	TGTGCCAGCAGCCCCCAGGGAGGGAACACCGGGGAGCTGTTTTTT	CASSPQGGNTGELFF
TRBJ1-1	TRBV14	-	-	TGTGCCAGCAGCCTATTCATCGGGGGGGGAAACACTGAAGCTTTCTTT	CASSLFIGGGNTEAFF
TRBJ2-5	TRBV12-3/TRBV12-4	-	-	TGTGCCAGCAGTTTAGGAGGGCAAGAGACCCAGTACTTC	CASSLGGQETQYF
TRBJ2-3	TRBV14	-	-	TGTGCCAGCAGCCCCCGACCAGACACAGATACGCAGTATTTT	CASSPRPDTDTQYF
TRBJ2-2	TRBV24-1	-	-	TGTGCCACCAGTAGAAAAACGAACACCGGGGAGCTGTTTTTT	CATSRKTNTGELFF
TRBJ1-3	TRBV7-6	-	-	TGTGCCAGCGCTACGGCTGGAAACACCATATATTTT	CASATAGNTIYF
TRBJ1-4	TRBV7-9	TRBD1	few	TGTGCCAGCAGCCCGGACAGGAATGAAAAACTGTTTTTT	CASSPDRNEKLFF
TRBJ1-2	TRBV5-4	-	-	TGTGCCAGCAGCTCACCTCTACAGGGCTACTATGGCTACACCTTC	CASSSPLQGYYGYTF
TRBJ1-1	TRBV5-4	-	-	TGTGCCAGCAGCTTGGACAGAGGGACTGAAGCTTTCTTT	CASSLDRGTEAFF
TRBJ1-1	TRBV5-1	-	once	TGCGCCAGCAGCTTGGCGGGACGGCAGAACACTGAAGCTTTCTTT	CASSLAGRQNTEAFF
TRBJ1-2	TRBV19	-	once	TGTGCCAGTGCCCGGGGAAACTATGGCTACACCTTC	CASARGNYGYTF
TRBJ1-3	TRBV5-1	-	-	TGCGCCAGCAGCCCGGACCTCACTGGAAACACCATATATTTT	CASSPDLTGNTIYF
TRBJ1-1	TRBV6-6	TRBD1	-	TGTGCCAGCCAAACCAGGGGGGGCCAGGTCTTT	CASQTRGGQVF
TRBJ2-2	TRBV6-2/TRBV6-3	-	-	TGTGCCAGCAGTTGGGGCGTCTACACCGGGGAGCTGTTTTTT	CASSWGVYTGELFF
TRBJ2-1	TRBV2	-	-	TGTGCCAGCAGTGAGAGAGGGTACAATGAGCAGTTCTTC	CASSERGYNEQFF
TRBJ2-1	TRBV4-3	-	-	TGCGCCAGCAGCCACTTAACCCCCTTTGACTCGGACAGCTCCTACAATGAGCAGTTCTTC	CASSHLTPFDSDSSYNEQFF
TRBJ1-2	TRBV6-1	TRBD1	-	TGTGCCAGCAGTGAAAGGGGGCGAAACTATGGCTACACCTTC	CASSERGRNYGYTF
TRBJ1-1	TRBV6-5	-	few	TGTGCCAGCAGTTACTCGAGGCAGGGTGAAGCTTTCTTT	CASSYSRQGEAFF
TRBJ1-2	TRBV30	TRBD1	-	TGTGCCTGGAGCGAAGGGGACAGGGGATCCTATGGCTACACCTTC	CAWSEGDRGSYGYTF
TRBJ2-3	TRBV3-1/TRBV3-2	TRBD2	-	TGTGCCAGCAACCCTCGGAGCGGGGGCGCAGATACGCAGTATTTT	CASNPRSGGADTQYF
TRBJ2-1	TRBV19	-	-	TGTGCCAGTAGCAGGTATGGGACCTACAATGAGCAGTTCTTC	CASSRYGTYNEQFF